These 12 T cell receptor beta chains came from one sample sequenced in a study of memory CD4+ T cells and cytomegalovirus serostatus. The sort gate was single viable CD3+CD4+CD8-CD45RO+ cells for memory CD4+ T cells. Using immunoSEQ multiplex PCR, the repertoire was profiled, and TCRdb retains in-frame clones only, with some absent. The sample consists of around 45,000 clones, around 74% of them appearing once. Sequencing used memory CD4+ T cells from blood. The source of these receptors is an adult in good health and CMV-seronegative.

V and J are TRBV9 and TRBJ2-5, with a tentative D call TRBD2 (7 bases). With 0 bases removed from V and 0 bases from J, the gap between germline ends came to 9 bases. The CDR3 loop spans 15 amino acids. The germline V gene encodes CDR1 SGDLS and CDR2 YYNGEE. CDR3 sequence (DNA): TGTGCCAGCAGCGTAGAGGGGGGGTACCAAGAGACCCAGTACTTC. Its protein is CASSVEGGYQETQYF. The whole variable domain, filled in from reference TRBV9 and TRBJ2-5, reads DSGVTQTPKHLITATGQRVTLRCSPRSGDLSVYWYQQSLDQGLQFLIQYYNGEERAKGNILERFSAQQFPDLHSELNLSSLELGDSALYFCASSVEGGYQETQYFGPGTRLLVL.

Note on this clone: The sample carries other DNA sequences with the same CDR3. The V gene is TRBV2, the J gene TRBJ2-7, with 8 bases fitting TRBD1. This CDR3 has 13 residues. The V gene end was trimmed by 6 bases and the J gene end by 5 bases; junction bases not matched to a gene: 6. Germline V gene sequence: CDR1 SNHLY, CDR2 FYNNEI. Written as DNA, the CDR3 is TGTGCCAGCAGCGATGACAGGGGCGACGAGCAGTACTTC. Protein sequence: CASSDDRGDEQYF.

The chain couples TRBV7-8 to TRBJ2-1; a possible D gene is TRBD2 (6 bases). The germline gives CDR1 SGHVS, CDR2 FQNEAQ. This CDR3 is 17 amino acids long. V lost 4 bases and J lost 3, with 19 bases in between. CDR3 loop: CASSSVPAGPDYNEQFF. The CDR3 coding sequence is TGTGCCAGCAGCTCCGTCCCCGCGGGGCCGGACTACAATGAGCAGTTCTTC.

The chain couples TRBV9 to TRBJ1-6; D is possibly TRBD1 (6 bases). Germline V gene data show CDR1 as SGDLS and CDR2 as YYNGEE. The ends were cut back, 2 bases at V and 5 bases at J, with 14 bases in the middle. The CDR3 has 16 residues. The CDR3: CASSVDLQGDNSPLHF. In DNA, the CDR3 is TGTGCCAGCAGCGTGGACCTACAGGGAGATAATTCACCCCTCCACTTT.

The CDR3 is CASSLHPPRENEKLFF. In DNA, the CDR3 is TGTGCCAGCAGCCTCCATCCACCCAGAGAAAATGAAAAACTGTTTTTT. The J gene is TRBJ1-4, the V gene TRBV7-2; D is unclear. Looked up from germline, CDR1 is SGHTA and CDR2 is FQGNSA. This CDR3 is 16 amino acids long. V was pared by 5 bases and J by 5 bases, with 18 bases between.

This chain links TRBV27 with TRBJ1-1, with 7 bases matching TRBD1. CDR3 size: 13 residues. V lost 3 bases to trimming and J lost 7 bases; unmatched junction nucleotides: 5. Germline V gives CDR1 MNHEY, CDR2 SMNVEV (reference sequence). CDR3 loop: CASSFYGTDEAFF. The CDR3 DNA sequence: TGTGCCAGCAGTTTCTATGGGACAGATGAAGCTTTCTTT.

The chain couples TRBV30 to TRBJ1-2; D is unclear. Per the germline V gene, CDR1 is GTSNPN and CDR2 is SVGIG (reference sequence). V lost 5 bases and J lost 1, with 14 bases in between. The CDR3 runs 14 residues. The CDR3 sequence: CAWAGQTLNYGYTF. Here the CDR3 DNA reads TGTGCCTGGGCCGGGCAGACCCTTAACTATGGCTACACCTTC.

The gene calls are TRBV29-1 and TRBJ2-7; D is ambiguous. V was trimmed by 5 bases and J by 1 base, leaving 15 bases between them. This CDR3 region has 14 residues. Germline V gives CDR1 SQVTM, CDR2 ANQGSEA. This CDR3 reads CSVRQTRTSYEQYF. The CDR3 DNA sequence: TGCAGCGTTAGGCAGACGAGGACGTCCTACGAGCAGTACTTC.

The rearrangement uses TRBV7-9 and TRBJ2-2, with TRBD1 matching over 12 bases. Unmatched junction bases numbered 10, after V lost 5 bases and J lost 3 bases. CDR3 size: 18 residues. The germline gives CDR1 SEHNR, CDR2 FQNEAQ (reference sequence). The CDR3 loop reads CASSKGDRGPADTGELFF. Written as DNA, the CDR3 is TGTGCCAGCAGCAAGGGGGACAGGGGGCCGGCGGACACCGGGGAGCTGTTTTTT.

The chain recombines TRBV11-2 with TRBJ2-2; TRBD2 aligns across 9 bases. The germline V gene encodes CDR1 SGHAT and CDR2 FQNNGV. This CDR3 contains 16 residues. V was clipped by 4 bases and J by 1 base; unmatched bases: 4. CDR3 sequence (DNA): TGTGCCAGCAGCTCTTTAGCGGGGGAGAACACCGGGGAGCTGTTTTTT. Encoded protein: CASSSLAGENTGELFF.

V is TRBV29-1 and J is TRBJ1-1, with 10 positions matching TRBD1. After removal of 3 bases from V and 1 base from J, the junction contained 5 bases not matched to a gene. Looked up from germline, CDR1 is SQVTM and CDR2 is ANQGSEA. This CDR3 has 15 residues. In nucleotides, the CDR3 is TGCAGCGTTGATGGACAGGGGGGAGGGAACACTGAAGCTTTCTTT. Its protein is CSVDGQGGGNTEAFF. Full variable domain (outside the CDR3, taken from reference TRBV29-1 and TRBJ1-1): SAVISQKPSRDICQRGTSLTIQCQVDSQVTMMFWYRQQPGQSLTLIATANQGSEATYESGFVIDKFPISRPNLTFSTLTVSNMSPEDSSIYLCSVDGQGGGNTEAFFGQGTRLTVV.

This sequence joins TRBV7-3 and TRBJ1-6; D may be TRBD1 (5 bases). Trimming cost V 2 bases and J 7 bases, with 15 bases left between them. CDR3 size: 16 residues. The germline V gene has CDR1 SGHTA and CDR2 FQGTGA. The CDR3: CASSLQGRMTNSPLHF. CDR3 nucleotides: TGTGCCAGCAGCTTACAGGGACGGATGACGAATTCACCCCTCCACTTT.